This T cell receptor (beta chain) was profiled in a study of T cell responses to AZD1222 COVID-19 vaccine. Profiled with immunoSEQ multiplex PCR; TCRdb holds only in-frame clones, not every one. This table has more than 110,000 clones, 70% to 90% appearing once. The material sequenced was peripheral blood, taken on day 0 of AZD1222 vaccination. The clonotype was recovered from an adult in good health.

CDR3 sequence: CASSRSRGPLYGYTF. As DNA, the CDR3 is TGCGCCAGCAGCCGAAGTAGGGGGCCCCTCTATGGCTACACCTTC. The chain combines TRBV4-3 with TRBJ1-2; 7 nucleotides align to TRBD1. The V segment lost 4 bases and the J segment 4 bases; nucleotides outside the gene matches: 9. Germline-derived CDR1 and CDR2 are LGHNA and YSLEER. This CDR3 region has 15 residues.